A selection of T cell receptor beta chains follows, all from one sample in a study of T cell changes during pregnancy in multiple sclerosis. Libraries were prepared by immunoSEQ multiplex PCR; TCRdb keeps only in-frame clonotypes and omits some of them. The sample lists about 120,000 clones, roughly 92% seen once, with 6.2% in the top ten. The sample here was peripheral blood, taken before pregnancy. These TCRs come from a female donor with multiple sclerosis, enrolled in a pregnancy study. Each CDR3 is given without its conserved first and last residue. Rows give clone size only sometimes, using once, few, many, or a class for an expanded clone.

abundance: .; v_gene: TRBV5-4; CDR3aa: ASSLRTPDTDTQY
abundance: .; v_gene: TRBV19; CDR3aa: ASKEGLAKNIQY
abundance: .; v_gene: TRBV2; CDR3aa: ASSARETSGRASRNEQF
abundance: .; v_gene: TRBV5-6; CDR3aa: ASSSGTGSHNEQF
abundance: many; v_gene: TRBV5-1; CDR3aa: ASSLDRLSPLH
abundance: .; v_gene: TRBV7-8; CDR3aa: ASSSLGGEQY
abundance: .; v_gene: TRBV11-3; CDR3aa: ASSYDSGTGELF
abundance: .; v_gene: TRBV5-1; CDR3aa: ASRPGGRQNAEAF
abundance: .; v_gene: TRBV30; CDR3aa: AWSVQGNQPQH
abundance: .; v_gene: TRBV30; CDR3aa: AWSGTGVGGNTIY
abundance: .; v_gene: TRBV27; CDR3aa: ASRPGHSGYEQY
abundance: .; v_gene: TRBV27; CDR3aa: ASSPTGERNTIY
abundance: .; v_gene: TRBV11-1; CDR3aa: ASSLVTGVDTEAF
abundance: .; v_gene: TRBV7-6; CDR3aa: ASSPQERGNYEQY
abundance: once; v_gene: TRBV18; CDR3aa: ASSPSDRASGNTIY
abundance: .; v_gene: TRBV19; CDR3aa: ASSSGQSNYNEQF
abundance: .; v_gene: TRBV2; CDR3aa: ASSVGQGNTEAF
abundance: .; v_gene: TRBV27; CDR3aa: ASSSGRNEQF
abundance: .; v_gene: TRBV28; CDR3aa: ASSFRPGQDAYEQY
abundance: .; v_gene: TRBV27; CDR3aa: ASSLSRGRQPQH
abundance: .; v_gene: TRBV7-2; CDR3aa: ASSLVGGQGFDEQY
abundance: few; v_gene: TRBV6-4; CDR3aa: ASSDPRLPGGGYT
abundance: .; v_gene: TRBV27; CDR3aa: ASSLRDRARRDSPLH